This T cell receptor beta chain was found in a study of cytomegalovirus exposure and HLA in healthy donors. Germline values: CDR1 MNHEY, CDR2 SVGAGI. Trimming cost V 6 bases and J 8 bases, with 13 bases left between them. This CDR3 comprises 13 residues. Vbeta (60) and Jbeta (13) primers were used in the PCR. Sequenced by immunoSEQ multiplex PCR; TCRdb stores in-frame clones only, minus some. Seen here are 160,000 or so clones, approximately 80% observed once, and the top ten hold roughly 6.3%. Material for sequencing was PBMCs. This sequence originates from a male donor in good health and CMV-seropositive. The V gene is TRBV6-5, the J gene TRBJ1-4; D may be TRBD1 (5 bases). CDR3 protein: CASRTQGLEKLFF. In nucleotides, the CDR3 is TGTGCCAGCAGAACTCAGGGTCTGGAAAAACTGTTTTTT.